The next 12 T cell receptor beta chains were all read from a single sample in a study of T cells and Merkel cell carcinoma outcomes (dated by TCRdb to about 2020). Library preparation employed the immunoSEQ multiplex PCR assay. Drawn from immuneACCESS, this table holds only the in-frame rearrangements with V and J called that TCRdb kept. Clones are partly lost; checked studies trace under half to an unresolved V gene and leave the rest unexplained. In this sample the table shows about 19,000 clones, over 75% of which occur a single time. The ten largest clones add up to approximately 2.8% of the sample. Sequencing input: tumor tissue from Merkel cell carcinoma. Receptors were obtained from a human donor with Merkel cell carcinoma.

This clone was detected only a few times. The rearrangement uses TRBV27 and TRBJ1-6, with D uncertain. CDR1 and CDR2 (germline): MNHEY, SMNVEV (reference sequence). Trimming took off 6 bases at V and 7 bases at J, with 10 bases between the two ends. This CDR3 is built from 13 residues. CDR3 coding DNA: TGTGCCAGCAGCCCCCTCGGCAATTCACCCCTCCACTTT. This gives the protein CASSPLGNSPLHF.

The chain has TRBV5-4 and TRBJ1-3; D unclear. CDR3 length equals 12 residues. Trimming took off 4 bases at V and 3 bases at J, with 5 bases between the two ends. CDR1 and CDR2 (germline): SGHNT, YYREEE (reference sequence). DNA for the CDR3: TGTGCCAGCAGCCGTGATGGAAACACCATATATTTT. Translation gives CASSRDGNTIYF.

The rearrangement joins TRBV6-6 to TRBJ2-1; a weak D match, TRBD2 (5 bases). Germline V CDR1 and CDR2: MNHNY, SVGAGI (reference sequence). The CDR3 totals 13 residues. V gave up 6 bases and J gave up 12 bases, with 18 bases separating them. The CDR3 DNA sequence: TGTGCCAGCAGGTCGTCGGAAAACGCGGGGCAGTTCTTC. Its protein is CASRSSENAGQFF.

The chain has TRBV5-1 and TRBJ2-3; D unresolved. V lost 3 bases and J 4 bases, leaving 6 bases between the germline ends. Per the germline V gene, CDR1 is SGHRS and CDR2 is YFSETQ. The length of the CDR3 is 12 residues. CDR3 coding DNA: TGCGCCAGCAGCTCCGAATCAGATACGCAGTATTTT. Its protein product is CASSSESDTQYF. Drawing the rest from reference TRBV5-1 and TRBJ2-3, the complete variable domain is KAGVTQTPRYLIKTRGQQVTLSCSPISGHRSVSWYQQTPGQGLQFLFEYFSETQRNKGNFPGRFSGRQFSNSRSEMNVSTLELGDSALYLCASSSESDTQYFGPGTRLTVL.

This chain links TRBV5-6 with TRBJ2-7, with 9 bases matching TRBD2. Germline values: CDR1 SGHDT, CDR2 YYEEEE. Trimming cost V 5 bases and J 6 bases; bases outside gene matches: 12. This CDR3 contains 15 residues. As DNA, the CDR3 is TGTGCCAGCAGTCTATCCCCTAGCGGGGTCCCCGAGCAGTACTTC. This codes for CASSLSPSGVPEQYF.

The chain combines TRBV28 with TRBJ1-4, with 8 positions matching TRBD1. The CDR3 runs 10 residues. Germline values: CDR1 MDHEN, CDR2 SYDVKM. Trimming removed 10 bases from V and 12 bases from J; junction bases left unmatched: 4. CDR3 sequence (DNA): TGTGCCACGAGACAGGGGCAACTGTTTTTT. Its protein product is CATRQGQLFF. Full variable domain (missing parts from reference TRBV28 and TRBJ1-4): DVKVTQSSRYLVKRTGEKVFLECVQDMDHENMFWYRQDPGLGLRLIYFSYDVKMKEKGDIPEGYSVSREKKERFSLILESASTNQTSMYLCATRQGQLFFGSGTQLSVL.

This chain joins TRBV28 and TRBJ2-3; 8 nucleotides agree with TRBD1. After removal of 1 base from V and 4 bases from J, the junction contained 7 bases not matched to a gene. This CDR3 has 16 residues. Germline V lookup: CDR1 MDHEN, CDR2 SYDVKM. The DNA of the CDR3 is TGTGCCAGCAGTTTATTGACAGGGGATGAGTCAGATACGCAGTATTTT. Its translation: CASSLLTGDESDTQYF.

The CDR3 sequence: CARVLRGTEAFF. The CDR3 nucleotides are TGTGCCAGGGTTCTCAGGGGAACTGAAGCTTTCTTT. V and J are TRBV28 and TRBJ1-1; D possibly corresponds to TRBD1 (6 bases). The V end was cut by 9 bases, the J end by 5 bases, with 13 bases between. Looked up from germline, CDR1 is MDHEN and CDR2 is SYDVKM. The CDR3 is made up of 12 amino acids. Filled out from reference TRBV28 and TRBJ1-1, the complete variable domain reads DVKVTQSSRYLVKRTGEKVFLECVQDMDHENMFWYRQDPGLGLRLIYFSYDVKMKEKGDIPEGYSVSREKKERFSLILESASTNQTSMYLCARVLRGTEAFFGQGTRLTVV.

The chain combines TRBV5-1 with TRBJ2-3, with D perhaps TRBD1 (5 bases). The CDR3 is 14 amino acids. V was shortened by 3 bases and J by 5 bases, with 13 bases between the two germline ends. From germline, CDR1 is SGHRS and CDR2 YFSETQ. For the CDR3, the DNA is TGCGCCAGCAGCTCCTGGGTAAGGGGAGATACGCAGTATTTT. Translating gives CASSSWVRGDTQYF.

This chain joins TRBV6-6 and TRBJ2-5, with 7 bases aligning to TRBD1. The V segment lost 11 bases and the J segment 4 bases; nucleotides outside the gene matches: 13. Germline-derived CDR1 and CDR2 are MNHNY and SVGAGI (reference sequence). This CDR3 has 14 residues. As DNA, the CDR3 is TGTGCCGTAAGGACAGGAATAGTTGGAGAGACCCAGTACTTC. It codes for CAVRTGIVGETQYF.

The rearrangement joins TRBV4-1 to TRBJ2-7, with 7 bases aligning to TRBD1. J gave up 4 bases and V 2 bases, and 5 bases lay outside the gene matches. The germline CDR1 and CDR2 sequences are MGHRA and YSYEKL. This CDR3 spans 14 amino acids. As DNA, the CDR3 is TGCGCCAGCAGCCAAAACAGGGGTTCATACGAGCAGTACTTC. This encodes CASSQNRGSYEQYF.

The V and J genes are TRBV5-1 and TRBJ1-1, with D possibly TRBD1 on 6 matching bases. V was pared by 3 bases and J by 1 base, with 16 bases between. Per the germline V gene, CDR1 is SGHRS and CDR2 is YFSETQ. The CDR3 sequence is 16 residues long. CDR3 bases: TGCGCCAGCAGCTCAGGACCGGGACAACCGAACACTGAAGCTTTCTTT. It translates to CASSSGPGQPNTEAFF.